The 5 T cell receptor beta chains reported below all come from one sample, sequenced in a study of blood T cell repertoires in COVID-19. Profiling relied on immunoSEQ multiplex PCR, and the TCRdb table lists in-frame clones only, not all of them. The sample holds approximately 210,000 clones, about 86% seen once. Sequences were obtained from PBMCs or T cells enriched from blood (not recorded which). The receptor set was obtained from a woman aged 45-65 years with acute COVID-19.

This sequence joins TRBV6-4 and TRBJ1-6; D unresolved. Trimming pared 4 bases from V and 9 bases from J, leaving 10 bases between. The CDR3 loop spans 13 amino acids. The V gene's germline CDR1 is MRHNA and CDR2 SNTAGT. The CDR3 nucleotides read TGTGCCAGCAGTGTTGAAGAGGGTTCACCCCTCCACTTT. Amino acid sequence: CASSVEEGSPLHF.

The chain has TRBV11-2 and TRBJ2-7; the D is unclear. Deletions cut 1 base from V and 3 bases from J, with 7 bases between. The CDR3 extends over 13 amino acids. Germline CDR1 is SGHAT and CDR2 is FQNNGV. CDR3 in DNA: TGTGCCAGCAGCTTAGGTATTATCTACGAGCAGTACTTC. The encoded protein is CASSLGIIYEQYF.

V is TRBV24-1 and J is TRBJ2-3; D is ambiguous. This CDR3 is 14 amino acids long. Germline values: CDR1 KGHDR, CDR2 SFDVKD. V was clipped by 1 base and J by 1 base, with 5 bases between them. CDR3 sequence reads: CATSDFPGTDTQYF. The CDR3 bases are TGTGCCACCAGTGATTTCCCGGGCACAGATACGCAGTATTTT.

The chain has TRBV4-1 and TRBJ1-5; the D gene is possibly TRBD1 (5 bases). V lost 0 bases and J lost 4, with 10 bases in between. This CDR3 comprises 15 residues. Germline V lookup: CDR1 MGHRA, CDR2 YSYEKL. In DNA, the CDR3 is TGCGCCAGCAGCCAAGATTCCGCAGGGAATCAGCCCCAGCATTTT. Its protein product is CASSQDSAGNQPQHF.

This clone was seen a single time. The gene calls are TRBV28 and TRBJ2-5; 10 bases align to TRBD1. CDR1 and CDR2 (germline): MDHEN, SYDVKM. CDR3 length: 16 amino acids. V shed 5 bases and J 4 bases; nucleotides not matched to a gene: 10. The CDR3 DNA follows: TGTGCCAGCAGTCCTCCGGGACAGGGGTTGTTAGAGACCCAGTACTTC. This sequence encodes CASSPPGQGLLETQYF.